This paragraph covers one TCR beta chain sequence. The data derive from a study of blood T cell repertoires in COVID-19. For the study at large: Some COVID-19 samples were acute and others convalescent; all came from the United States, Italy and Spain. PBMCs, B-cell-depleted T cells, or T cells were the source of the cDNA or gDNA that made up the material.

The length of the CDR3 is 12 residues. V was shortened by 7 bases and J by 1 base, with 7 bases between the two germline ends. Per germline, CDR1 MNHEY and CDR2 SVGAGI. Authors' methods: Using reference gene primer amplification, nucleated cell counts were estimated. Produced via immunoSEQ multiplex PCR; TCRdb's table is partial and in-frame only. For V, J and clone size, that table is used; D and trimming come from the DNA. The data hold under 300,000 clones, with around 85% observed a single time. This receptor was identified in a woman aged 55 to 70 with active or convalescent COVID-19. Sequencing used peripheral blood. The rearrangement joins TRBV6-5 to TRBJ1-2, with unresolved D. CDR3 sequence reads: CASKPFNYGYTF. The CDR3 DNA reads as TGTGCCAGCAAGCCCTTTAACTATGGCTACACCTTC.